This T cell receptor (beta chain) derives from a study of chemoradiotherapy in HPV16-positive cancers. With respect to this clone: What it binds is unknown.

V trimming: 4 bases; J trimming: 3 bases; junction bases outside the gene matches: 4. CDR1 and CDR2 from the germline V gene are SEHNR and FQNEAQ (reference sequence). CDR3 length: 16 amino acids. Assay used: immunoSEQ multiplex PCR; TCRdb lists only in-frame clones, some missing. The sample has roughly 10,000 clones, about three quarters seen once. The study's findings and limits: Candidate HPV-specific clones and E7-related TCR motifs grew in tumor during treatment. The functional HPV-specific definition rests on just a couple of HPV16-positive patients.

The receptor was derived from a human donor with HPV-associated anogenital cancer. The chain recombines TRBV7-9 with TRBJ2-3, with 13 nucleotides matching TRBD2. Sequencing used tumor tissue, obtained from a patient who underwent chemoradiotherapy. Here the CDR3 reads CASSYLLAGGTDTQYF. DNA for the CDR3: TGTGCCAGCAGCTATCTACTAGCGGGGGGGACAGATACGCAGTATTTT.